A single sample gave rise to the 21 T cell receptor beta chains below, sequenced in a study of Graves' ophthalmopathy and Graves' hyperthyroidism. Amplified material comprised TCR beta CDR3 regions derived from RNA transcripts. Scientists carried out first-round RT-PCR using HTBI primers and then a second-round multiplex PCR. MiXCR, applied by TCRdb to the multiplex PCR reads, yields one record per CDR3 protein. The sample lists about 1.2 million distinct CDR3 sequences, about 40% seen once, with around 10% in the top ten. The sample comprised peripheral blood or thyroid tissue (not recorded which). The source is an adult man with Graves' hyperthyroidism.

For this clonotype: This sequence is one base from a far larger clone and is likely a read error. The chain has TRBV7-9 and TRBJ2-7; TRBD2 might be the D (5 bases). Germline V lookup: CDR1 SEHNR, CDR2 FQNEAQ (reference sequence). The CDR3 has 11 residues. As DNA, the CDR3 is TGTGCCGGCAGCTTATCGGGAGAGCAGTACTTC. Translation gives CAGSLSGEQYF.

This clonotype was recorded at least ten times. The rearrangement uses TRBV10-2 and TRBJ1-2, with 7 bases aligning to TRBD1. Trimming at V came to 4 bases and at J to 1 base, leaving 9 bases not matched to a gene. The CDR3 spans 16 residues. CDR1 WSHSY and CDR2 SAAADI come from the germline V gene. CDR3 loop: CASSGQGIAVNYGYTF. The DNA of the CDR3 is TGCGCCAGCAGTGGACAGGGAATCGCTGTTAACTATGGCTACACCTTC.

V and J are TRBV5-6 and TRBJ2-7, with 15 bases fitting TRBD2. The CDR3 loop spans 19 amino acids. The germline V gene encodes CDR1 SGHDT and CDR2 YYEEEE. Germline trimming cut 4 bases from V and 3 bases from J; bases unmatched to any gene: 14. The CDR3 DNA follows: TGTGCCAGCAGCCCCTACGGGACTAGCGGGAGGAGGGGTGACTACGAGCAGTACTTC. This sequence encodes CASSPYGTSGRRGDYEQYF.

As regards this clonotype: A much larger clone differs from this one at a single base, so this may be a read error. The chain couples TRBV9 to TRBJ1-2; TRBD1 might be the D (6 bases). CDR3 length equals 14 residues. Germline lookup yields CDR1 SGDLS and CDR2 YYNGEE. The CDR3 sequence is CVSSEGGGDYGYTF. As DNA, the CDR3 is TGTGTCAGCAGCGAGGGGGGAGGCGACTATGGCTACACCTTC. The variable domain in full, completed from reference TRBV9 and TRBJ1-2, reads DSGVTQTPKHLITATGQRVTLRCSPRSGDLSVYWYQQSLDQGLQFLIQYYNGEERAKGNILERFSAQQFPDLHSELNLSSLELGDSALYFCVSSEGGGDYGYTFGSGTRLTVV.

V usage is TRBV19 and J usage is TRBJ1-1; TRBD1 aligns across 9 bases. The CDR3 is made up of 17 amino acids. Germline loops: CDR1 LNHDA, CDR2 SQIVND (reference sequence). With V trimmed by 9 bases and J by 0 bases, 14 bases remained unmatched. The CDR3 region is CASSSPGTGNLNTEAFF. The CDR3 nucleotides read TGTGCCAGCAGTTCGCCCGGGACAGGGAATTTGAACACTGAAGCTTTCTTT.

This clonotype was observed at least ten times. The gene calls are TRBV5-8 and TRBJ1-1; D call uncertain. Trimming removed 4 bases from V and 3 bases from J, with 13 bases in between. Looked up from germline, CDR1 is SGHTS and CDR2 is YDEGEE. The CDR3 is made up of 14 amino acids. In DNA, the CDR3 is TGTGCCAGCAGCCTTGGGGTAGGAGACACTGAAGCTTTCTTT. Its translation is CASSLGVGDTEAFF.

This clonotype was picked up many times. This rearrangement joins TRBV7-6 to TRBJ2-7; the match to TRBD2 covers 7 bases. V trimming: 5 bases; J trimming: 7 bases; junction bases outside the gene matches: 17. This CDR3 spans 16 amino acids. Germline lookup yields CDR1 SGHVS and CDR2 FNYEAQ. CDR3 in amino acids: CASSVQHGGMVGEQYF. The CDR3 DNA is TGTGCCAGCAGCGTGCAACACGGGGGGATGGTGGGGGAGCAGTACTTC.

This clonotype was seen many times. The chain links TRBV5-1 to TRBJ2-7, with 9 bases that match TRBD2. CDR1 and CDR2 from the germline V gene are SGHRS and YFSETQ. Trimming cost V 0 bases and J 4 bases; bases outside gene matches: 2. The CDR3 sequence is 14 residues long. The CDR3 DNA sequence: TGCGCCAGCAGCTTGGTAGCGGGAGTTTACGAGCAGTACTTC. Translated: CASSLVAGVYEQYF. Using reference TRBV5-1 and TRBJ2-7 for the parts outside the CDR3, the full variable domain is KAGVTQTPRYLIKTRGQQVTLSCSPISGHRSVSWYQQTPGQGLQFLFEYFSETQRNKGNFPGRFSGRQFSNSRSEMNVSTLELGDSALYLCASSLVAGVYEQYFGPGTRLTVT.

The chain joins TRBV7-2 to TRBJ1-1; D perhaps matches TRBD1 (5 bases). V was shortened by 0 bases and J by 4 bases, with 9 bases between the two germline ends. The CDR3 has 14 amino acids. Looked up from germline, CDR1 is SGHTA and CDR2 is FQGNSA. In nucleotides, the CDR3 is TGTGCCAGCAGCTTAGCGGGGGATACCACTGAAGCTTTCTTT. Translation: CASSLAGDTTEAFF.

This clonotype was seen many times. The CDR3 loop is CASSDPEGYGYTF. Written as DNA, the CDR3 is TGTGCCAGCAGCGACCCAGAGGGCTATGGCTACACCTTC. V and J are TRBV9 and TRBJ1-2; no reliable D call. The V end was cut by 3 bases, the J end by 4 bases, with 10 bases between. This CDR3 is 13 amino acids long. From germline, CDR1 is SGDLS and CDR2 YYNGEE.

This clonotype showed up many times. This chain uses TRBV7-2 with TRBJ2-7, with a weak D call TRBD1 (6 bases). Per germline, CDR1 SGHTA and CDR2 FQGNSA. The CDR3 is made up of 13 amino acids. V lost 5 bases, J lost 4 bases, and 12 bases lay in between. As DNA, the CDR3 is TGTGCCAGCAGCCGAAATCAGGGGTACGAGCAGTACTTC. Residues: CASSRNQGYEQYF.

This clonotype was detected many times. This rearrangement joins TRBV7-2 to TRBJ1-1, with D unresolved. CDR1 and CDR2 from the germline V gene are SGHTA and FQGNSA. The CDR3 spans 11 residues. The V end lost 3 bases, the J end lost 5 bases, and 4 bases lay between the germline ends. Written as DNA, the CDR3 is TGTGCCAGCAGCTTTAGTACTGAAGCTTTCTTT. This translates into CASSFSTEAFF. The full variable domain, with the rest looked up from reference TRBV7-2 and TRBJ1-1, is GAGVSQSPSNKVTEKGKDVELRCDPISGHTALYWYRQSLGQGLEFLIYFQGNSAPDKSGLPSDRFSAERTGGSVSTLTIQRTQQEDSAVYLCASSFSTEAFFGQGTRLTVV.

The chain links TRBV10-3 to TRBJ2-7; 8 bases line up with TRBD2. This CDR3 region has 13 residues. J was trimmed by 6 bases and V by 6 bases; bases with no gene match: 7. Germline-derived CDR1 and CDR2 are ENHRY and SYGVKD. CDR3 sequence: CAIRAGAGGEQYF. CDR3 in DNA: TGTGCCATCAGGGCGGGGGCGGGAGGCGAGCAGTACTTC.

This clonotype appeared many times. This sequence joins TRBV4-3 and TRBJ2-7; perhaps TRBD1 as D (6 bases). The CDR3 has 14 residues. From germline, CDR1 is LGHNA and CDR2 YSLEER. Trimming shortened V by 0 bases and J by 6 bases, and 12 bases separated the two germline ends. CDR3 bases: TGCGCCAGCAGCCAAGAAGATGGGGGCTCCGAGCAGTACTTC. This sequence encodes CASSQEDGGSEQYF.

This clonotype has ten or more counts. V usage is TRBV3-1 and J usage is TRBJ2-2; D unresolved. Trimming removed 8 bases at V and 5 bases at J, with 6 bases between. This CDR3 is built from 11 residues. CDR1 is LGHDT, CDR2 YNNKEL, per germline (reference sequence). CDR3 protein: CASRKTGELFF. DNA of the CDR3: TGTGCCAGCCGAAAAACCGGGGAGCTGTTTTTT. Full variable domain (outside the CDR3, taken from reference TRBV3-1 and TRBJ2-2): DTAVSQTPKYLVTQMGNDKSIKCEQNLGHDTMYWYKQDSKKFLKIMFSYNNKELIINETVPNRFSPKSPDKAHLNLHINSLELGDSAVYFCASRKTGELFFGEGSRLTVL.

The sample holds many counts of this clonotype. V and J are TRBV24-1 and TRBJ1-5; no reliable D call. V lost 2 bases, J lost 5 bases, and 6 bases lay in between. The CDR3 totals 13 residues. Germline assignment: CDR1 KGHDR and CDR2 SFDVKD. CDR3 DNA sequence: TGTGCCACCAGTGATTCGGCCCATCAGCCCCAGCATTTT. This encodes CATSDSAHQPQHF.

This clonotype was observed once. J is TRBJ2-6 and V is TRBV15; 7 nucleotides align to TRBD1. The junction had 6 bases not matched to a gene; V was cut back by 4 bases and J by 0 bases. The V gene's germline CDR1 is LNHNV and CDR2 YYDKDF (reference sequence). This CDR3 contains 17 residues. DNA of the CDR3: TGTGCCACCAGCACTCGGACAGGCTCCTCTGGGGCCAACGTCCTGACTTTC. Translation gives CATSTRTGSSGANVLTF.

This chain's CDR3 is CASSQDRGGTNTGELFF. DNA for the CDR3: TGCGCCAGCAGCCAAGATAGGGGCGGCACGAACACCGGGGAGCTGTTTTTT. The rearrangement joins TRBV4-3 to TRBJ2-2; possibly TRBD1 for D (5 bases). CDR1 and CDR2 from the germline V gene are LGHNA and YSLEER. The ends were cut back, 0 bases at V and 0 bases at J, with 11 bases in the middle. The CDR3 loop spans 17 amino acids.

The rearrangement joins TRBV29-1 to TRBJ1-3; 7 bases line up with TRBD1. The CDR3 runs 13 residues. Germline loops: CDR1 SQVTM, CDR2 ANQGSEA. Trimming removed 6 bases from V and 3 bases from J; junction bases left unmatched: 5. CDR3 DNA sequence: TGCAGCGTGGGTTACAGGGGTGGAAACACCATATATTTT. Translating it yields CSVGYRGGNTIYF.

In this sample, this clonotype turned up a few times. The chain is built from TRBV4-1 and TRBJ2-7; 11 nucleotides line up with TRBD2. This CDR3 is 15 amino acids long. V was clipped by 0 bases and J by 11 bases; unmatched bases: 9. CDR1 MGHRA and CDR2 YSYEKL come from the germline V gene. DNA of the CDR3: TGCGCCAGCAGCCAAGAGGGGTTAGCGGGGGGGCCCGAGTACTTC. As protein: CASSQEGLAGGPEYF.

Concerning this clonotype: A much larger clone lies one base from this, so it may be a read error. This chain links TRBV7-7 with TRBJ2-5; 14 bases match TRBD2. This CDR3 is built from 16 residues. Germline lookup yields CDR1 SSHAT and CDR2 FNYEAQ (reference sequence). Trimming at V came to 5 bases and at J to 5 bases, leaving 7 bases not matched to a gene. Here the CDR3 DNA reads TGTGCCAGCAGCGACGGACTAGCGGGAGGTAGGGAGACCCAGTACTTC. Translating it yields CASSDGLAGGRETQYF.